This passage covers 20 T cell receptor beta chains from one sample sequenced in a study of blood T cell repertoires in COVID-19 (dated by TCRdb to the early 2020s). Library prep was done by the immunoSEQ multiplex PCR assay. The source is immuneACCESS, and TCRdb retained only in-frame sequences with V and J called. Part of the clones is not carried over; for the studies checked, unresolved V genes explain less than half of this, and the remainder is unexplained. This sample comprises under 60,000 clones, around 80% of them detected only once. Of the sample, roughly 25% falls within the top ten clones. Sequencing input: peripheral blood. The receptors were gathered from an older man with acute or convalescent COVID-19.

This rearrangement joins TRBV15 to TRBJ2-1; D not certain. The CDR3 runs to 15 residues. Germline lookup yields CDR1 LNHNV and CDR2 YYDKDF (reference sequence). V gave up 0 bases and J gave up 0 bases, with 6 bases separating them. DNA of the CDR3: TGTGCCACCAGCAGAGACACGAGCTCCTACAATGAGCAGTTCTTC. Its protein is CATSRDTSSYNEQFF.

CDR3 sequence: CASSPPGSPKNIQYF. In DNA, the CDR3 is TGTGCCAGCAGCCCCCCGGGTAGCCCCAAAAACATTCAGTACTTC. The chain recombines TRBV5-4 with TRBJ2-4; no clear D gene. V was pared by 4 bases and J by 2 bases, with 13 bases between. CDR3 size: 15 residues. Germline CDR1 reads SGHNT; CDR2 reads YYREEE (reference sequence).

The chain combines TRBV30 with TRBJ2-3; possible D gene TRBD1, 5 bases. The V gene lost 1 base and the J gene lost 2 bases, with 13 bases spanning the gap. CDR1 and CDR2 from the germline V gene are GTSNPN and SVGIG (reference sequence). This CDR3 spans 15 amino acids. DNA of the CDR3: TGTGCCTGGAGTGGCCTCCAGGGTTTCACAGATACGCAGTATTTT. Its translation is CAWSGLQGFTDTQYF.

The chain is built from TRBV6-1 and TRBJ2-5; D unresolved. Trimming took off 3 bases at V and 5 bases at J, with 13 bases between the two ends. In germline, CDR1 is MNHNS, CDR2 SASEGT. This CDR3 has 14 residues. This CDR3 reads CASSDLGLQETQYF. The CDR3 nucleotides are TGTGCCAGCAGTGATCTGGGCCTACAGGAGACCCAGTACTTC.

The rearrangement uses TRBV6-5 and TRBJ2-3; possibly TRBD2 for D (6 bases). V dropped 11 bases and J dropped 0 bases, with 15 bases sitting between them. The CDR3 covers 14 residues. Looked up from germline, CDR1 is MNHEY and CDR2 is SVGAGI. The CDR3 reads CACAPGLSTDTQYF. The CDR3 DNA reads as TGTGCCTGCGCCCCGGGACTTAGCACAGATACGCAGTATTTT.

This rearrangement joins TRBV9 to TRBJ2-3, with a possible D match to TRBD2 (6 bases). The CDR3 sequence is 17 residues long. V lost 0 bases and J lost 3, with 17 bases in between. Germline V lookup: CDR1 SGDLS, CDR2 YYNGEE. The CDR3 sequence is CASSVVIGGARTDTQYF. The CDR3 nucleotides are TGTGCCAGCAGCGTAGTAATCGGCGGGGCGAGGACAGATACGCAGTATTTT.

This sequence joins TRBV30 and TRBJ1-2; the D gene is possibly TRBD1 (5 bases). V shed 8 bases and J shed 4 bases, with 14 bases lying between them. The germline gives CDR1 GTSNPN, CDR2 SVGIG (reference sequence). This CDR3 is built from 12 residues. The CDR3 loop reads CARTGGVYGYTF. In DNA, the CDR3 is TGTGCCCGGACTGGGGGGGTCTATGGCTACACCTTC.

This clone was counted once. The chain uses TRBV28 and TRBJ1-1; the match to TRBD1 covers 9 bases. Germline V CDR1 and CDR2: MDHEN, SYDVKM. The CDR3 contains 15 residues. The trim removed 4 bases at V and 4 bases at J, leaving 7 bases unmatched. CDR3 bases: TGTGCCAGCAGTTCAACCGGGACAGGGAGCACTGAAGCTTTCTTT. Its translation is CASSSTGTGSTEAFF.

The chain is built from TRBV19 and TRBJ1-5; D may be TRBD1 (6 bases). V lost 4 bases and J lost 4, with 11 bases in between. The germline gives CDR1 LNHDA, CDR2 SQIVND (reference sequence). The CDR3 sequence is 14 residues long. CDR3 sequence (DNA): TGTGCCAGTAGTACCTTACAGGGAAATCAGCCCCAGCATTTT. This gives the protein CASSTLQGNQPQHF.

CDR3 coding DNA: TGTGCCAGCAGCGGCCAGGATGAGCAGTTCTTC. It codes for CASSGQDEQFF. The rearrangement uses TRBV3-1 (or the pseudogene TRBV3-2) and TRBJ2-1; unclear D gene. The CDR3 consists of 11 residues. Trimming took 5 bases from V and 8 from J, leaving 7 bases between them. CDR1 and CDR2 (germline): LGHDT, YNNKEL (reference sequence).

The chain uses TRBV7-9 and TRBJ1-1; D gene unclear. Deletions cut 2 bases from V and 4 bases from J, with 8 bases between. Germline V gives CDR1 SEHNR, CDR2 FQNEAQ (reference sequence). The CDR3 contains 13 residues. The CDR3 loop reads CASSLYSSTEAFF. In nucleotides, the CDR3 is TGTGCCAGCAGCTTATATAGTAGCACTGAAGCTTTCTTT.

V and J are TRBV10-1 and TRBJ2-3, with a tentative D call TRBD2 (6 bases). The ends were cut back, 3 bases at V and 5 bases at J, with 15 bases in the middle. This CDR3 region has 15 residues. The germline V gene encodes CDR1 WNHNN and CDR2 SYGVQD (reference sequence). CDR3 residues: CASSDDGTFQDTQYF. The CDR3 DNA is TGCGCCAGCAGTGATGACGGGACTTTTCAAGATACGCAGTATTTT.

The sample holds a few counts of this clone. The chain recombines TRBV6-2 or TRBV6-3 with TRBJ2-2; 11 nucleotides line up with TRBD1. After removal of 5 bases from V and 6 bases from J, the junction contained 8 bases not matched to a gene. The CDR3 contains 16 residues. Germline CDR1 MNHEY, CDR2 SVGEGT. The CDR3: CASSDSRDRGSGELFF. The DNA of the CDR3 is TGTGCCAGCAGTGATAGCCGGGACAGGGGGTCCGGGGAGCTGTTTTTT.

The rearrangement links TRBV3-1 (or the pseudogene TRBV3-2) to TRBJ1-5; D is ambiguous. Between the trimmed V and J ends, which lost 6 bases and 0 bases, there was a span of 12 bases. This CDR3 is 15 amino acids long. Germline V gene sequence: CDR1 LGHDT, CDR2 YNNKEL (reference sequence). Here the CDR3 DNA reads TGTGCCAGCAGTCGCGGGGTTTATAGCAATCAGCCCCAGCATTTT. This translates into CASSRGVYSNQPQHF.

CDR3 protein: CASSAERYTGEQYF. The CDR3 DNA is TGTGCCAGTAGTGCCGAGAGATACACGGGCGAGCAGTACTTC. This chain uses TRBV19 with TRBJ2-7; unclear D gene. Germline V gene sequence: CDR1 LNHDA, CDR2 SQIVND (reference sequence). The CDR3 contains 14 residues. Trimming took 5 bases from V and 6 from J, leaving 17 bases between them.

The J gene is TRBJ1-1, the V gene TRBV5-1; D possibly corresponds to TRBD1 (5 bases). V dropped 0 bases and J dropped 4 bases, with 13 bases sitting between them. This CDR3 has 15 amino acids. CDR1 is SGHRS and CDR2 is YFSETQ in the germline V gene. This CDR3 reads CASSLAGGVGTEAFF. CDR3 nucleotide sequence: TGCGCCAGCAGCTTGGCCGGGGGTGTGGGCACTGAAGCTTTCTTT. Full variable domain (remainder filled in from reference TRBV5-1 and TRBJ1-1): KAGVTQTPRYLIKTRGQQVTLSCSPISGHRSVSWYQQTPGQGLQFLFEYFSETQRNKGNFPGRFSGRQFSNSRSEMNVSTLELGDSALYLCASSLAGGVGTEAFFGQGTRLTVV.

The gene calls are TRBV2 and TRBJ1-6, with 8 positions matching TRBD1. Germline CDR1 and CDR2: SNHLY and FYNNEI. This CDR3 spans 14 amino acids. V lost 6 bases and J lost 8; bases outside the gene matches: 6. The CDR3 loop reads CASSGQGGDSPLHF. The DNA of the CDR3 is TGTGCCAGCAGCGGACAGGGCGGTGATTCACCCCTCCACTTT. The full variable domain, rest sourced from reference TRBV2 and TRBJ1-6, is EPEVTQTPSHQVTQMGQEVILRCVPISNHLYFYWYRQILGQKVEFLVSFYNNEISEKSEIFDDQFSVERPDGSNFTLKIRSTKLEDSAMYFCASSGQGGDSPLHFGNGTRLTVT.

CDR3 loop: CASSQGGLIDGYTF. The CDR3 DNA follows: TGTGCCAGCAGCCAAGGAGGGCTAATCGACGGCTACACCTTC. The gene calls are TRBV14 and TRBJ1-2; D remains ambiguous. Between the trimmed V and J ends, which lost 1 base and 8 bases, there was a span of 14 bases. CDR3 length: 14 amino acids. Germline-derived CDR1 and CDR2 are SGHDN and FVKESK.

The chain combines TRBV4-1 with TRBJ2-4, with D possibly TRBD1 on 6 matching bases. The ends were cut back, 1 base at V and 4 bases at J, with 8 bases in the middle. The CDR3 spans 14 residues. Germline V gives CDR1 MGHRA, CDR2 YSYEKL. CDR3 in DNA: TGCGCCAGCAGCCAAGCAGGACAGAAAAACATTCAGTACTTC. Translating gives CASSQAGQKNIQYF.

The chain joins TRBV25-1 to TRBJ1-4; a weak D match, TRBD1 (5 bases). Looked up from germline, CDR1 is MGHDK and CDR2 is SYGVNS. V lost 2 bases and J lost 7, with 11 bases in between. This CDR3 has 14 residues. The CDR3 nucleotides read TGTGCCAGCAGTGAAGGCAGGGAAAGTGAAAAACTGTTTTTT. This translates into CASSEGRESEKLFF.